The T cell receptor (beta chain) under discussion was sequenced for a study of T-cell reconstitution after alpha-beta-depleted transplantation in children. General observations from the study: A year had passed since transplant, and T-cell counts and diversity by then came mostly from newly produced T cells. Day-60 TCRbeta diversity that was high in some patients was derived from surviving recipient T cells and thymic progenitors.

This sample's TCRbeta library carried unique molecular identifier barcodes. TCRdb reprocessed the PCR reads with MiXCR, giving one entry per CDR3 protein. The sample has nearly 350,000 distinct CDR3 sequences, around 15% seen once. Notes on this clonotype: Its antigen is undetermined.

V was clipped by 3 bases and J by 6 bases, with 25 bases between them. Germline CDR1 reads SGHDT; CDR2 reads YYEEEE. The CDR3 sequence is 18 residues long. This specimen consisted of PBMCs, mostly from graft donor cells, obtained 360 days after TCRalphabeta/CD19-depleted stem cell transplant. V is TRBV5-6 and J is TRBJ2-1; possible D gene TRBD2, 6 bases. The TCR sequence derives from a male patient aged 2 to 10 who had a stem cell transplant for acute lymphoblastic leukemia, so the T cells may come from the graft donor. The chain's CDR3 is CASSSPEVVLRDSNEQFF. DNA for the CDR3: TGTGCCAGCAGCTCTCCGGAGGTAGTGTTGCGGGACTCCAATGAGCAGTTCTTC.